These 25 T cell receptor beta chains came from one sample sequenced in a study of blood T cell repertoires in COVID-19. The repertoire was sequenced with immunoSEQ multiplex PCR; TCRdb's copy has only in-frame clones and lacks some. This repertoire shows 120,000 to 150,000 clones, roughly 76% found once; its top ten account for roughly 8%. The specimen sequenced was peripheral blood. These receptors were taken from a human donor with acute or convalescent COVID-19. The donor label of this sample is uncertain.

In DNA, the CDR3 is TGTGCCAGCAGCGGACATGGGGTAGGGCGGGGTGAGCAGTTCTTC. The encoded protein is CASSGHGVGRGEQFF. The V and J genes are TRBV25-1 and TRBJ2-1; D is perhaps TRBD2 (6 bases). The CDR3 has 15 amino acids. Germline loops: CDR1 MGHDK, CDR2 SYGVNS. The V and J ends lost 6 bases and 9 bases respectively, with 21 bases between them.

This chain joins TRBV27 and TRBJ2-5, with TRBD2 as a possible D gene (7 bases). Germline CDR1 MNHEY, CDR2 SMNVEV (reference sequence). The CDR3 is 16 amino acids. The V gene lost 6 bases and the J gene lost 4 bases, with 21 bases spanning the gap. The CDR3 nucleotides read TGTGCCAGCAGCAAGAGCCTGACGGGGGGCCGAGAGACCCAGTACTTC. It yields the protein CASSKSLTGGRETQYF.

This chain uses TRBV5-1 with TRBJ2-3, with D possibly matching TRBD2 (6 bases). CDR3 length equals 14 residues. Germline CDR1 reads SGHRS; CDR2 reads YFSETQ. The V gene lost 0 bases and the J gene lost 4 bases, with 9 bases spanning the gap. The CDR3 region is CASSLGGVPDTQYF. DNA for the CDR3: TGCGCCAGCAGCTTGGGCGGGGTCCCAGATACGCAGTATTTT.

V usage is TRBV9 and J usage is TRBJ1-4; D is uncertain. The CDR3 loop spans 15 amino acids. V gave up 0 bases and J gave up 4 bases, with 10 bases separating them. CDR1 SGDLS and CDR2 YYNGEE come from the germline V gene. CDR3 in amino acids: CASSVAGGINEKLFF. In DNA form, the CDR3 reads TGTGCCAGCAGCGTAGCGGGAGGGATTAATGAAAAACTGTTTTTT.

V gene TRBV7-7 combines with J gene TRBJ2-7, with D perhaps matching TRBD2 (6 bases). The germline gives CDR1 SSHAT, CDR2 FNYEAQ (reference sequence). The CDR3 is 15 amino acids. CDR3 in amino acids: CASPQGLPWSYEQYF. In DNA form, the CDR3 reads TGTGCTAGCCCTCAGGGACTCCCCTGGTCCTACGAGCAGTACTTC.

This clone was observed a few times. V gene TRBV24-1 combines with J gene TRBJ2-2, with 8 bases that match TRBD2. The trim removed 6 bases at V and 7 bases at J, leaving 6 bases unmatched. CDR3 length: 14 amino acids. CDR1 and CDR2 (germline): KGHDR, SFDVKD. The CDR3 region is CATSPRGGFGELFF. In DNA, the CDR3 is TGTGCCACCAGTCCTCGCGGGGGGTTCGGGGAGCTGTTTTTT.

J is TRBJ1-2 and V is TRBV11-2; the match to TRBD1 covers 10 bases. Germline CDR1 SGHAT, CDR2 FQNNGV. Trimming at V came to 2 bases and at J to 5 bases, leaving 5 bases not matched to a gene. The CDR3 is 15 residues long. The CDR3 DNA sequence: TGTGCCAGCAGCTTAACAGGGACAGGGGTTTATGGCTACACCTTC. Translating gives CASSLTGTGVYGYTF.

The V and J genes are TRBV6-5 and TRBJ2-2; TRBD1 aligns across 7 bases. V trimming: 7 bases; J trimming: 3 bases; junction bases outside the gene matches: 8. CDR1 MNHEY and CDR2 SVGAGI come from the germline V gene. This CDR3 is built from 15 residues. The CDR3 bases are TGTGCCAGCAATACCGGACAGGAGTACACCGGGGAGCTGTTTTTT. Amino acid sequence: CASNTGQEYTGELFF.

The chain employs TRBV6-6 and TRBJ1-4; a possible D gene is TRBD1 (5 bases). Germline values: CDR1 MNHNY, CDR2 SVGAGI (reference sequence). V lost 8 bases and J lost 3, with 10 bases in between. The length of the CDR3 is 13 residues. CDR3 loop: CASESGSNEKLFF. CDR3 coding DNA: TGTGCCAGCGAGTCAGGGTCTAATGAAAAACTGTTTTTT.

This clone was picked up a small number of times. V and J are TRBV5-8 and TRBJ2-1, with 9 bases fitting TRBD1. From germline, CDR1 is SGHTS and CDR2 YDEGEE. CDR3 length equals 15 residues. V was clipped by 4 bases and J by 8 bases; unmatched bases: 10. In DNA, the CDR3 is TGTGCCAGCAGCCCTTACAGGGGGCCCCTCGATGAGCAGTTCTTC. This codes for CASSPYRGPLDEQFF.

This chain links TRBV25-1 with TRBJ1-4, with D unclear. This CDR3 has 14 amino acids. V lost 3 bases and J lost 0, with 5 bases in between. Per the germline V gene, CDR1 is MGHDK and CDR2 is SYGVNS. The CDR3 bases are TGTGCCAGCAGTGACCGTGCAACTAATGAAAAACTGTTTTTT. The encoded protein is CASSDRATNEKLFF.

The J gene is TRBJ1-5, the V gene TRBV2; D is possibly TRBD1 (5 bases). Germline V lookup: CDR1 SNHLY, CDR2 FYNNEI. Trimming took off 11 bases at V and 1 base at J, with 24 bases between the two ends. This CDR3 has 17 residues. The CDR3 here is CAVPPETVNRSNQPQHF. CDR3 coding DNA: TGTGCCGTCCCTCCAGAGACAGTAAATAGGAGCAATCAGCCCCAGCATTTT.

This clone was counted many times. The J gene is TRBJ1-6, the V gene TRBV5-1; the match to TRBD1 covers 8 bases. The CDR3 contains 16 residues. CDR1 is SGHRS and CDR2 is YFSETQ in the germline V gene. The V segment lost 3 bases and the J segment 7 bases; nucleotides outside the gene matches: 9. The CDR3 loop reads CASSSQGAALNSPLHF. CDR3 DNA: TGCGCCAGCAGCTCTCAGGGGGCAGCCTTGAATTCACCCCTCCACTTT. The full variable domain, in which reference TRBV5-1 and TRBJ1-6 provide the parts outside the CDR3, is KAGVTQTPRYLIKTRGQQVTLSCSPISGHRSVSWYQQTPGQGLQFLFEYFSETQRNKGNFPGRFSGRQFSNSRSEMNVSTLELGDSALYLCASSSQGAALNSPLHFGNGTRLTVT.

The rearrangement links TRBV9 to TRBJ2-3; 8 bases line up with TRBD2. The germline V gene has CDR1 SGDLS and CDR2 YYNGEE. The ends lost 4 bases at V and 5 bases at J; junction bases unmatched: 12. The CDR3 length is 16 residues. CDR3 bases: TGTGCCAGCAGCCCAAATTGGGAACGGGGGGGAGATACGCAGTATTTT. It is translated as CASSPNWERGGDTQYF.

A few counts support this clone. The chain employs TRBV13 and TRBJ1-1; 9 bases agree with TRBD1. Germline V lookup: CDR1 PRHDT, CDR2 FYEKMQ (reference sequence). J lost 5 bases, V lost 0 bases, and 4 bases had no gene match. The CDR3 has 15 residues. The DNA of the CDR3 is TGTGCCAGCAGCTTAGGGACAGGGGGAGGGACTGAAGCTTTCTTT. Protein sequence: CASSLGTGGGTEAFF.

The chain links TRBV3-1 (or the pseudogene TRBV3-2) to TRBJ1-2, with unresolved D. Trimming shortened V by 6 bases and J by 7 bases, and 15 bases separated the two germline ends. The germline gives CDR1 LGHDT, CDR2 YNNKEL (reference sequence). This CDR3 is 13 amino acids long. This CDR3 reads CASRYSGDFGYTF. The CDR3 region has the DNA TGTGCCAGCAGGTACTCGGGAGATTTTGGCTACACCTTC.

The chain uses TRBV14 and TRBJ1-5, with 8 bases fitting TRBD1. Germline lookup yields CDR1 SGHDN and CDR2 FVKESK. The CDR3 runs 14 residues. The J segment lost 3 bases and the V segment lost 4 bases, leaving 2 bases of the junction unmatched. CDR3 sequence reads: CASSRQGHNQPQHF. The CDR3 nucleotides are TGTGCCAGCAGCCGACAGGGGCACAATCAGCCCCAGCATTTT.

This clone occurred once. The V gene is TRBV12-3 or TRBV12-4, the J gene TRBJ1-1, with a weak D call TRBD1 (6 bases). The CDR3 is 13 amino acids. V gave up 4 bases and J gave up 10 bases, with 16 bases separating them. The CDR3 reads CASSWGPQGTAFF. In nucleotides, the CDR3 is TGTGCCAGCAGTTGGGGGCCCCAGGGAACAGCTTTCTTT.

For the CDR3, the DNA is TGTGCCAGCAGCGGCCATGTACGGGACAGAAACGGCTACACCTTC. Amino acid sequence: CASSGHVRDRNGYTF. V usage is TRBV11-1 and J usage is TRBJ1-2; 7 nucleotides agree with TRBD1. The V segment lost 5 bases and the J segment 8 bases; nucleotides outside the gene matches: 14. The CDR3 loop spans 15 amino acids. Germline V gene data show CDR1 as SGHAT and CDR2 as FQDESV (reference sequence).

The chain carries TRBV5-1 and TRBJ1-4, with no clear D. Trimming took 0 bases from V and 4 from J, leaving 10 bases between them. The CDR3 runs 15 residues. The germline CDR1 and CDR2 sequences are SGHRS and YFSETQ. The DNA of the CDR3 is TGCGCCAGCAGCTTGGCCCCGCAGAATAATGAAAAACTGTTTTTT. Its protein product is CASSLAPQNNEKLFF.

This chain links TRBV18 with TRBJ1-1; 9 bases match TRBD1. V trimming: 2 bases; J trimming: 1 base; junction bases outside the gene matches: 5. This CDR3 is 16 amino acids long. Per germline, CDR1 KGHSH and CDR2 LQKENI. DNA of the CDR3: TGTGCCAGCTCACCAGGGGAGACAGGGGGGAACACTGAAGCTTTCTTT. Protein sequence: CASSPGETGGNTEAFF.

V usage is TRBV11-3 and J usage is TRBJ1-5; D gene unclear. V was shortened by 7 bases and J by 6 bases, with 7 bases between the two germline ends. The CDR3 spans 11 residues. CDR1 and CDR2 (germline): SGHNT, YENEEA. CDR3 DNA: TGTGCCAGCACTCCGGGTCAGCCCCAGCATTTT. Its translation: CASTPGQPQHF.

This sequence joins TRBV5-6 and TRBJ2-3; TRBD2 agrees at 9 bases. From germline, CDR1 is SGHDT and CDR2 YYEEEE. This CDR3 contains 18 residues. V gave up 3 bases and J gave up 4 bases; unmatched junction bases: 15. The CDR3 spells CASSCPRAGGQLPDTQYF. For the CDR3, the DNA is TGTGCCAGCAGCTGCCCCAGGGCGGGGGGGCAACTGCCAGATACGCAGTATTTT.

The rearrangement joins TRBV4-2 to TRBJ2-7, with 11 nucleotides matching TRBD2. Germline CDR1 and CDR2: LGHNA and YNFKEQ. The CDR3 consists of 14 residues. V lost 4 bases, J lost 5 bases, and 4 bases stayed unmatched. The CDR3, as DNA: TGTGCCAGCAGCCTGGGACTAGCGGTCGACGAGCAGTACTTC. Protein product: CASSLGLAVDEQYF.

The CDR3 DNA is TGTGCCAGCAGCTTAGATCTCTGGCAGGCGATCAATTCACCCCTCCACTTT. Its protein is CASSLDLWQAINSPLHF. The J gene is TRBJ1-6, the V gene TRBV11-2; D is unclear. The CDR3 totals 17 residues. V lost 0 bases to trimming and J lost 7 bases, with 16 bases between them. Germline values: CDR1 SGHAT, CDR2 FQNNGV.